A single sample gave rise to the 21 T cell receptor beta chains below, sequenced in a study of T-cell memory formation after mild COVID-19. One entry per CDR3 protein results from TCRdb running MiXCR on the 5' RACE reads. Among over 350,000 distinct CDR3 sequences listed, approximately 15% were seen once. The sequencing input was PBMCs or a T cell subset sorted from them (not recorded which). The receptors were gathered from a man aged 18 to 35 who had mild COVID-19 (a few samples of this study predate the infection). Cell type and time point are not known.

The chain recombines TRBV4-1 with TRBJ1-6; D is undetermined. The CDR3 runs 16 residues. CDR1 is MGHRA, CDR2 YSYEKL, per germline. Trimming stripped 4 bases from V and 0 bases from J, with 10 bases between. As DNA, the CDR3 is TGCGCCAGCAGCCGGGCCGGGAGCTCCTATAATTCACCCCTCCACTTT. It specifies CASSRAGSSYNSPLHF.

There are a few counts of this clonotype. This sequence joins TRBV7-9 and TRBJ2-2, with TRBD1 matching over 8 bases. From germline, CDR1 is SEHNR and CDR2 FQNEAQ (reference sequence). The CDR3 sequence is 16 residues long. Trimming cost V 3 bases and J 6 bases; bases outside gene matches: 9. The CDR3 nucleotides are TGTGCCAGCAGCTTGTCCTACAGGGGGACGGCCGGGGAGCTGTTTTTT. Its protein is CASSLSYRGTAGELFF.

This clonotype has just a few counts. This sequence joins TRBV5-5 and TRBJ2-7; the match to TRBD2 covers 11 bases. The V gene's germline CDR1 is SGHKS and CDR2 YYEKEE (reference sequence). J gave up 3 bases and V 4 bases, and 9 bases lay outside the gene matches. CDR3 length: 16 amino acids. The CDR3 sequence is CASSRGTSGGFYEQYF. In DNA form, the CDR3 reads TGTGCCAGCAGCCGAGGAACTAGCGGGGGCTTCTACGAGCAGTACTTC.

In DNA form, the CDR3 reads TGCAGCGTTGAAGAAAGAGGACGGGAATACGAGCAGTACTTC. Amino acid sequence: CSVEERGREYEQYF. This chain joins TRBV29-1 and TRBJ2-7; a possible D gene is TRBD2 (5 bases). Trimming stripped 0 bases from V and 4 bases from J, with 13 bases between. This CDR3 is 14 amino acids long. Looked up from germline, CDR1 is SQVTM and CDR2 is ANQGSEA.

This chain connects TRBV7-2 to TRBJ2-2; TRBD2 is a possible D gene (5 bases). Trimming removed 5 bases from V and 0 bases from J, with 16 bases in between. CDR1 and CDR2 (germline): SGHTA, FQGNSA. This CDR3 has 17 amino acids. DNA for the CDR3: TGTGCCAGCAGCCCCGGCCCTAGCTCCGCGAACACCGGGGAGCTGTTTTTT. Translated: CASSPGPSSANTGELFF.

The rearrangement joins TRBV5-4 to TRBJ2-1; D ambiguous. In germline, CDR1 is SGHNT, CDR2 YYREEE (reference sequence). The V and J ends lost 2 bases and 0 bases respectively, with 21 bases between them. This CDR3 contains 19 residues. The DNA of the CDR3 is TGTGCCAGCAGCTTCCCCCGCAGAGGCCCCGAGAGCTCCTACAATGAGCAGTTCTTC. Translated, it gives CASSFPRRGPESSYNEQFF.

This clonotype was seen a handful of times. The rearrangement uses TRBV6-5 and TRBJ1-3; no clear D. The V gene lost 0 bases and the J gene lost 0 bases, with 12 bases spanning the gap. In germline, CDR1 is MNHEY, CDR2 SVGAGI. This CDR3 has 17 residues. CDR3 sequence reads: CASSYSHRVSSGNTIYF. CDR3 coding DNA: TGTGCCAGCAGTTACTCACACCGGGTTTCCTCTGGAAACACCATATATTTT.

This clonotype was detected only a few times. The V and J genes are TRBV6-4 and TRBJ2-1; D assignment may be TRBD1 or TRBD2 (5 bases each). The CDR3 loop spans 14 amino acids. CDR1 is MRHNA, CDR2 SNTAGT, per germline. The V and J ends lost 4 bases and 3 bases respectively, with 10 bases between them. The CDR3 bases are TGTGCCAGCAGTGGGGACGGTGGCTACAATGAGCAGTTCTTC. As protein: CASSGDGGYNEQFF.

Only a few counts were recorded for this clonotype. The chain carries TRBV18 and TRBJ2-3; D uncertain. V dropped 1 base and J dropped 0 bases, with 8 bases sitting between them. Germline V gene data show CDR1 as KGHSH and CDR2 as LQKENI. This CDR3 is built from 15 residues. CDR3 region: CASSPLGWSTDTQYF. The DNA for the CDR3 is TGTGCCAGCTCACCACTAGGGTGGAGCACAGATACGCAGTATTTT.

This clonotype was found a few times. The chain recombines TRBV3-1 with TRBJ1-5; 7 nucleotides match TRBD1. J gave up 3 bases and V 5 bases, and 4 bases lay outside the gene matches. The CDR3 is 14 amino acids. CDR1 is LGHDT and CDR2 is YNNKEL in the germline V gene (reference sequence). The CDR3 region is CASSFGQVNQPQHF. CDR3 nucleotides: TGTGCCAGCAGCTTTGGACAGGTCAATCAGCCCCAGCATTTT.

This sequence joins TRBV11-2 and TRBJ2-1; 9 bases fit TRBD2. The CDR3 extends over 18 amino acids. Germline CDR1 SGHAT, CDR2 FQNNGV. The V segment lost 5 bases and the J segment 0 bases; nucleotides outside the gene matches: 11. The CDR3 sequence is CASSPSGATPSSYNEQFF. CDR3 bases: TGTGCCAGCAGCCCTAGCGGGGCAACTCCTAGCTCCTACAATGAGCAGTTCTTC.

The chain joins TRBV16 to TRBJ1-2; 11 nucleotides align to TRBD1. There are 15 residues in the CDR3. Per the germline V gene, CDR1 is KGHSY and CDR2 is FQNENV. Trimming removed 4 bases from V and 6 bases from J; junction bases left unmatched: 7. This CDR3 is CASSPPGQGENGYTF. The CDR3, as DNA: TGTGCCAGCAGCCCCCCGGGACAGGGGGAGAATGGCTACACCTTC.

Ten or more counts support this clonotype. The J gene is TRBJ1-4, the V gene TRBV20-1; D not certain. The germline V gene has CDR1 DFQATT and CDR2 SNEGSKA (reference sequence). V was cut by 5 bases and J by 7 bases, with 17 bases left in between. The CDR3 is 14 residues long. CDR3 nucleotides: TGCAGTGCTGGGCACGGGCGCCGAGGTGAAAAACTGTTTTTT. Its protein is CSAGHGRRGEKLFF.

The chain uses TRBV4-3 and TRBJ2-5; D not certain. CDR1 and CDR2 (germline): LGHNA, YSLEER. The V gene lost 0 bases and the J gene lost 1 base, with 6 bases spanning the gap. The CDR3 runs to 14 residues. In DNA, the CDR3 is TGCGCCAGCAGCCAAGATATCGGCCAAGAGACCCAGTACTTC. Translated, it gives CASSQDIGQETQYF.

The rearrangement uses TRBV5-1 and TRBJ1-6; 10 nucleotides align to TRBD1. This CDR3 spans 14 amino acids. Germline loops: CDR1 SGHRS, CDR2 YFSETQ. After removal of 4 bases from V and 10 bases from J, the junction contained 5 bases not matched to a gene. This chain's CDR3 is CASSQDRGISPLHF. The CDR3 DNA reads TGCGCCAGCAGCCAGGACAGGGGGATCTCACCCCTCCACTTT.

The CDR3, as DNA: TGTGCCAGCAGTTTCGACAGGGAGGGTGAAGCTTTCTTT. The encoded protein is CASSFDREGEAFF. This chain joins TRBV28 and TRBJ1-1; TRBD1 aligns across 7 bases. The germline V gene encodes CDR1 MDHEN and CDR2 SYDVKM. V lost 3 bases and J lost 7; bases outside the gene matches: 5. This CDR3 has 13 residues. Together with reference TRBV28 and TRBJ1-1, the CDR3 gives the full variable domain: DVKVTQSSRYLVKRTGEKVFLECVQDMDHENMFWYRQDPGLGLRLIYFSYDVKMKEKGDIPEGYSVSREKKERFSLILESASTNQTSMYLCASSFDREGEAFFGQGTRLTVV.

Points on this clonotype: The junction departs from germline at one end; a sequencing error may be responsible. V and J are TRBV7-3 and TRBJ1-1; a weak D match, TRBD1 (5 bases). The CDR3 runs 14 residues. Germline loops: CDR1 SGHTA, CDR2 FQGTGA. CDR3 sequence: CASSPSGGSLPPIF. The CDR3, as DNA: TGTGCCAGCAGCCCCTCGGGGGGGTCATTGCCACCGATCTTT.

This chain uses TRBV6-5 with TRBJ2-1; D is undetermined. Germline CDR1 is MNHEY and CDR2 is SVGAGI. V lost 0 bases and J lost 5, with 8 bases in between. The CDR3 spans 14 residues. The CDR3, as DNA: TGTGCCAGCAGTTACTCGACTGAGAACAATGAGCAGTTCTTC. Translating it yields CASSYSTENNEQFF.

A single count supports this clonotype. This sequence joins TRBV3-1 and TRBJ1-2, with D maybe TRBD1 (5 bases). The CDR3 extends over 14 amino acids. V shed 0 bases and J shed 4 bases, with 9 bases lying between them. In germline, CDR1 is LGHDT, CDR2 YNNKEL (reference sequence). The CDR3 DNA follows: TGTGCCAGCAGCCAAGAGGGGCGGCCCTATGGCTACACCTTC. Amino acid sequence: CASSQEGRPYGYTF. The full variable domain, its missing parts supplied by reference TRBV3-1 and TRBJ1-2, is DTAVSQTPKYLVTQMGNDKSIKCEQNLGHDTMYWYKQDSKKFLKIMFSYNNKELIINETVPNRFSPKSPDKAHLNLHINSLELGDSAVYFCASSQEGRPYGYTFGSGTRLTVV.

This clonotype showed up just a few times. A much larger clone is a single base away; this may be a read error. This chain links TRBV4-3 with TRBJ2-1; either TRBD1 or TRBD2 may supply D (5 bases each). Germline V gene sequence: CDR1 LGHNA, CDR2 YSLEER. CDR3 length: 15 amino acids. In nucleotides, the CDR3 is TGCTCCAGCAGCCCTGGGACGGCTTCCTACAATGAGCAGTTCTTC. It translates to CSSSPGTASYNEQFF.

This clonotype was picked up a small number of times. J is TRBJ2-7 and V is TRBV30; a possible D gene is TRBD1 (5 bases). This CDR3 has 13 amino acids. Trimming stripped 0 bases from V and 3 bases from J, with 9 bases between. In germline, CDR1 is GTSNPN, CDR2 SVGIG (reference sequence). The CDR3 protein is CAWSVRRGYEQYF. For the CDR3, the DNA is TGTGCCTGGAGTGTACGTAGGGGCTACGAGCAGTACTTC.